This is a list of T cell receptor beta chains from one sample in a study of T cells in localized non-small cell lung cancer. The protocol was immunoSEQ multiplex PCR, while the TCRdb copy is restricted to in-frame clones and leaves out a portion. The sample contains 2,500 or so clones, approximately 40% of which appear only once. The specimen was lymph node tissue, collected before any cancer treatment. Receptors were obtained from a male donor older than 55 with stage II squamous cell lung carcinoma. Each CDR3 is given with its conserved first and last residue. Clone size is shown for a subset of rows, as once, few, many or a class of expanded clone.

clone_size,j_call,v_call,cdr3_aa
medium-sized,TRBJ2-7,TRBV11-3,CASSLVRTGGYEQYF
-,TRBJ2-7,TRBV19,CASRDRGIDEQYF
-,TRBJ2-1,TRBV29-1,CSVRSGERNEQFF
few,TRBJ1-2,TRBV12-5,CASSPGSYGYTF
-,TRBJ1-3,TRBV11-3,CASSLAGGRGNTIYF
few,TRBJ1-1,TRBV9,CASSVERNTEAFF
-,TRBJ1-2,TRBV18,CASSPDRNYGYTF
-,TRBJ2-2,TRBV10-3,CAISESIVGLAGDHTGELFF
-,TRBJ2-1,TRBV18,CASSSFNEGEDEQFF
few,TRBJ1-1,TRBV15,CATKGGPGATRGQNTEAFF
-,TRBJ1-2,TRBV6-8,CASSDGPTDLYGYTF
-,TRBJ1-1,TRBV14,CASSQDLEGNTEAFF
few,TRBJ2-3,TRBV6-8,CASSLRSRADTQYF
-,TRBJ2-7,TRBV29-1,CSVEEPGAEREQYF
-,TRBJ1-1,TRBV28,CASTTAAVTEAFF
-,TRBJ1-1,TRBV30,CAWGDSWGTEAFF
few,TRBJ1-1,TRBV30,CARRNRPNTEAFF
-,TRBJ1-1,TRBV6-8,CASITRGLYTEAFF
-,TRBJ2-3,TRBV5-1,CASSFLAPGTTGTDTQYF
few,TRBJ2-7,TRBV11-3,CASSAGRRIAYEQYF
-,TRBJ2-5,TRBV19,CASRYTEQETQYF
few,TRBJ1-2,TRBV6-7,CASTSGYGYTF
-,TRBJ2-2,TRBV9,CASSVGSGVEGGELFF
-,TRBJ1-2,TRBV28,CASSLSGGNYGYTF
few,TRBJ1-1,TRBV18,CASSPQGYTEAFF
-,TRBJ2-5,TRBV6-8,CASSYAGRETQYF
-,TRBJ2-2,TRBV19,CATLVGRAGELFF
-,TRBJ1-2,TRBV6-8,CASSRTSSPGFSHGYTF
once,TRBJ2-7,TRBV30,CAWSDGSLYPYEQYF
-,TRBJ1-5,TRBV11-3,CASSLEGDRGRSNQPQHF
few,TRBJ2-1,TRBV6-8,CASRRILSSYNEQFF
few,TRBJ1-1,TRBV19,CASKRQGARTEAFF
-,TRBJ1-1,TRBV19,CASSVPWAELMNTEAFF
few,TRBJ1-2,TRBV6-8,CASSPGGDYGYTF
-,TRBJ2-2,TRBV11-3,CASSLGDGGGELFF
-,TRBJ2-1,TRBV5-1,CATGTGWTSYNEQFF
-,TRBJ2-3,TRBV25-1,CASSEYISTDTQYF
-,TRBJ2-2,TRBV25-1,CASSDHTGTLKTGELFF
-,TRBJ1-3,TRBV11-3,CASSHRDSFLSGNTIYF
-,TRBJ1-5,TRBV19,CASGDSRHQPQHF
-,TRBJ2-2,TRBV30,CAWSNTGELFF
-,TRBJ1-2,TRBV6-8,CASSYSGRSGYTF
few,TRBJ1-1,TRBV4-1,CASSQDTGFRTEAFF
-,TRBJ2-7,TRBV9,CASSEAQAGGPYEQYF
-,TRBJ2-5,TRBV9,CASSALTSVSSGQETQYF
-,TRBJ2-5,TRBV15,CATSSSRQGRETQYF
-,TRBJ2-5,TRBV18,CASSPPGQPTQYF
-,TRBJ1-2,TRBV29-1,CSVERGQGYGYTF
large,TRBJ2-2,TRBV11-3,CASSFGTSGTGELFF
-,TRBJ1-1,TRBV18,CASSREDSDNTEAFF
-,TRBJ1-3,TRBV18,CASSPRDVGNTIYF
-,TRBJ2-7,TRBV10-2,CASSVRSYEQYF
-,TRBJ1-1,TRBV6-8,CASREQGHGTTEAFF
once,TRBJ1-5,TRBV25-1,CASSEFGGNQPQHF
-,TRBJ2-3,TRBV14,CASSQKVGVYTDTQYF
-,TRBJ2-1,TRBV18,CASSPLPSGNNEQFF